This TCR beta chain was found in a study of cytomegalovirus exposure and HLA in healthy donors. The PCR ran on 60 Vbeta and 13 Jbeta primers. Produced via immunoSEQ multiplex PCR; TCRdb's table is partial and in-frame only. This table holds hundreds of thousands of clones, over 80% found once. There are 14 residues in the CDR3. Germline V gene data show CDR1 as SGHTA and CDR2 as FQGNSA. Trimming cost V 6 bases and J 2 bases; bases outside gene matches: 7. Sequencing was carried out using PBMCs. The sequence came from a boy aged 2 to 10 in good health and CMV-seronegative. The V and J genes are TRBV7-2 and TRBJ2-7; 7 nucleotides agree with TRBD2. The CDR3, as DNA: TGTGCCAGCAGTTCAGCGGGGACTGCCTACGAGCAGTACTTC. It specifies CASSSAGTAYEQYF.